This T cell receptor (beta chain) derives from a study of resident and recirculating memory T cells in vitiligo. Study context: Epidermis came from shave biopsies of lesional and nonlesional sites, plus PBMCs.

Whole-study results and caveats: Clonality differed among vitiligo lesions, with no unique dominant clone.

This CDR3 is 17 amino acids long. V lost 4 bases to trimming and J lost 3 bases, with 19 bases between them. Germline CDR1 SGHNT, CDR2 YYREEE (reference sequence). Sequenced by immunoSEQ multiplex PCR; TCRdb stores in-frame clones only, minus some. The table includes about 76,000 clones, 92% detected once. To note about this clone: Antigen: not known.

Stability required unchanged lesions during the previous 6 months. No vitiligo treatment was given during the prior three months. Specimen: blood. The chain carries TRBV5-4 and TRBJ2-2; D possibly corresponds to TRBD2 (5 bases). The clonotype was recovered from a male donor with vitiligo. The CDR3 DNA follows: TGTGCCAGCAGCCCCCCCCTCCTCGCGGGCGACACCGGGGAGCTGTTTTTT. As protein: CASSPPLLAGDTGELFF.